The 23 T cell receptor beta chains given below trace back to one sample, sequenced in a study of shared clonotypes between healthy human individuals (dated by TCRdb to 2018 to 2020). Libraries came from the immunoSEQ multiplex PCR assay. Entries here come from immuneACCESS through TCRdb and include only in-frame sequences with V and J called. Some clones fail to appear in such tables; in the studies checked, an unresolved V gene covers under half of the shortfall, and the cause of the remainder is unknown. This sample gives 900,000 to 1,200,000 clones in total; 78% of them show up just once. The leading ten clones occupy roughly 0.55% of the sample. Input material: memory CD4+ T cells from PBMCs. The meaning of the sample's cell subset or site label: CD45RA-negative fraction. The source is a man between 18 and 35 years old in good health. Some clones in this sample may be carry-over from other donors' samples.

The J gene is TRBJ2-3, the V gene TRBV7-9, with TRBD1 matching over 7 bases. V was pared by 6 bases and J by 8 bases, with 8 bases of the junction left unmatched. The CDR3 length is 13 residues. Germline V gene data show CDR1 as SEHNR and CDR2 as FQNEAQ (reference sequence). The CDR3 spells CASRGTGAVTQYF. CDR3 bases: TGTGCCAGCAGGGGCACAGGGGCGGTTACGCAGTATTTT. The complete variable domain, with remaining parts taken from reference TRBV7-9 and TRBJ2-3, reads DTGVSQNPRHKITKRGQNVTFRCDPISEHNRLYWYRQTLGQGPEFLTYFQNEAQLEKSRLLSDRFSAERPKGSFSTLEIQRTEQGDSAMYLCASRGTGAVTQYFGPGTRLTVL.

This clone was observed a handful of times. The gene calls are TRBV5-8 and TRBJ1-5; tentatively, D is TRBD1 (5 bases). The CDR3 length is 16 residues. V shed 6 bases and J shed 0 bases, with 16 bases lying between them. The germline V gene encodes CDR1 SGHTS and CDR2 YDEGEE. This chain's CDR3 is CASTSSRVTSNQPQHF. CDR3 nucleotide sequence: TGTGCCAGCACCTCTTCCAGGGTCACTAGCAATCAGCCCCAGCATTTT.

In nucleotides, the CDR3 is TGTGCCACCAGCAGAGGACAAGAAAAACTGTTTTTT. Its translation is CATSRGQEKLFF. The V and J genes are TRBV15 and TRBJ1-4; no firm D call. This CDR3 spans 12 amino acids. V lost 1 base to trimming and J lost 8 bases, with 5 bases between them. The germline CDR1 and CDR2 sequences are LNHNV and YYDKDF (reference sequence).

This chain links TRBV9 with TRBJ1-2; possible D gene TRBD1, 6 bases. V shed 2 bases and J shed 0 bases, with 11 bases lying between them. Germline assignment: CDR1 SGDLS and CDR2 YYNGEE. The CDR3 has 15 amino acids. The CDR3 nucleotides are TGTGCCAGCAGCGTTACAGGGAATTCTAACTATGGCTACACCTTC. Protein product: CASSVTGNSNYGYTF.

Turning to this clone: Other DNA sequences in this specimen translate into the identical CDR3. This chain joins TRBV7-2 and TRBJ2-3; TRBD2 matches at 14 bases. Germline loops: CDR1 SGHTA, CDR2 FQGNSA. J lost 3 bases, V lost 5 bases, and 4 bases had no gene match. The CDR3 runs to 16 residues. The CDR3 DNA sequence: TGTGCCAGCAGCGCCGGACTAGCGGGAGGAACAGATACGCAGTATTTT. Its protein is CASSAGLAGGTDTQYF.

V and J are TRBV11-2 and TRBJ2-7, with 9 nucleotides matching TRBD1. The germline CDR1 and CDR2 sequences are SGHAT and FQNNGV. CDR3 length: 16 residues. V dropped 5 bases and J dropped 7; count of bases not matched to a gene: 15. The CDR3 protein is CASSRTGTGPLWEQYF. The CDR3 region has the DNA TGTGCCAGCAGCAGAACCGGGACAGGGCCGCTTTGGGAGCAGTACTTC. Full variable domain (missing parts from reference TRBV11-2 and TRBJ2-7): EAGVAQSPRYKIIEKRQSVAFWCNPISGHATLYWYQQILGQGPKLLIQFQNNGVVDDSQLPKDRFSAERLKGVDSTLKIQPAKLEDSAVYLCASSRTGTGPLWEQYFGPGTRLTVT.

Concerning this clone: One junction end disagrees with the germline gene, perhaps due to a read error. The chain is built from TRBV2 and TRBJ2-2; either TRBD1 or TRBD2 may fit D (7 bases each). Germline V CDR1 and CDR2: SNHLY, FYNNEI. CDR3 length: 15 amino acids. The CDR3 here is CASTEGRGGTGELFF. The CDR3 region has the DNA TGTGCCAGCACTGAAGGCAGGGGGGGCACCGGGGAGCTGTTTTTT.

This rearrangement joins TRBV9 to TRBJ1-3; TRBD1 might be the D (6 bases). In germline, CDR1 is SGDLS, CDR2 YYNGEE. CDR3 size: 12 residues. The germline V and J ends were trimmed by 3 bases and 8 bases, with 9 bases remaining between them. CDR3 sequence (DNA): TGTGCCAGCAGCGCGGACAGTCACACCATATATTTT. The encoded protein is CASSADSHTIYF.

In this sample, this clone turned up once. This sample includes further DNA sequences coding for the same CDR3. The chain couples TRBV2 to TRBJ2-5, with D hard to call. The germline CDR1 and CDR2 sequences are SNHLY and FYNNEI. This CDR3 spans 11 amino acids. V lost 7 bases, J lost 5 bases, and 8 bases lay in between. In DNA, the CDR3 is TGTGCCAGCACACTGGGTGAGACCCAGTACTTC. Its translation: CASTLGETQYF.

This clone was seen once. Other DNA sequences in this specimen translate into the identical CDR3. This chain connects TRBV2 to TRBJ1-5; D unclear. The CDR3 consists of 13 residues. Germline CDR1 is SNHLY and CDR2 is FYNNEI. Deletions cut 6 bases from V and 4 bases from J, with 10 bases between. CDR3 coding DNA: TGTGCCAGCAGCGATGGGCCGAATCAGCCCCAGCATTTT. Translated: CASSDGPNQPQHF. Complete variable domain (other parts from reference TRBV2 and TRBJ1-5): EPEVTQTPSHQVTQMGQEVILRCVPISNHLYFYWYRQILGQKVEFLVSFYNNEISEKSEIFDDQFSVERPDGSNFTLKIRSTKLEDSAMYFCASSDGPNQPQHFGDGTRLSIL.

V usage is TRBV27 and J usage is TRBJ2-5; 13 nucleotides agree with TRBD2. Germline loops: CDR1 MNHEY, CDR2 SMNVEV (reference sequence). Germline trimming cut 4 bases from V and 4 bases from J; bases unmatched to any gene: 6. The CDR3 has 16 amino acids. The CDR3 region has the DNA TGTGCCAGCAGTTCCCTATGGACTAGCGGGAGAGAGACCCAGTACTTC. Translating gives CASSSLWTSGRETQYF.

V usage is TRBV7-9 and J usage is TRBJ2-1; 7 positions match TRBD1. The trim removed 2 bases at V and 9 bases at J, leaving 4 bases unmatched. The germline gives CDR1 SEHNR, CDR2 FQNEAQ (reference sequence). This CDR3 region has 13 residues. For the CDR3, the DNA is TGTGCCAGCAGCTTAACAGGGGCTCGTGAGCAGTTCTTC. As protein: CASSLTGAREQFF.

This rearrangement joins TRBV7-2 to TRBJ2-3; no clear D. CDR1 and CDR2 (germline): SGHTA, FQGNSA. Trimming pared 5 bases from V and 7 bases from J, leaving 7 bases between. The CDR3 is made up of 11 amino acids. CDR3 residues: CASSLLNTQYF. CDR3 in DNA: TGTGCCAGCAGCCTTTTGAATACGCAGTATTTT.

This clone was recorded only once. V gene TRBV2 combines with J gene TRBJ1-5, with a weak D call TRBD1 (5 bases). Trimming took off 4 bases at V and 6 bases at J, with 19 bases between the two ends. Germline CDR1 is SNHLY and CDR2 is FYNNEI. The CDR3 is 16 amino acids. In DNA form, the CDR3 reads TGTGCCAGCAGTGGGACAATCGGGACGGTTTCTCAGCCCCAGCATTTT. Its protein product is CASSGTIGTVSQPQHF.

This chain links TRBV9 with TRBJ1-2, with D unresolved. This CDR3 comprises 13 residues. Trimming stripped 0 bases from V and 2 bases from J, with 5 bases between. CDR1 SGDLS and CDR2 YYNGEE come from the germline V gene. The CDR3 DNA follows: TGTGCCAGCAGCGTAGTTGGGAACTATGGCTACACCTTC. Protein product: CASSVVGNYGYTF.

This chain connects TRBV28 to TRBJ1-2, with 8 nucleotides matching TRBD1. The CDR3 runs 15 residues. Germline V gene lookup returns CDR1 MDHEN and CDR2 SYDVKM. After removal of 8 bases from V and 7 bases from J, the junction contained 15 bases not matched to a gene. The DNA of the CDR3 is TGTGCCAGCCGGGGGTCGGACAGGGTATTCTCTGGCTACACCTTC. This translates into CASRGSDRVFSGYTF.

On this clone itself: This CDR3 is also generated by other DNA sequences in the sample. The chain links TRBV7-2 to TRBJ2-7, with 11 nucleotides matching TRBD2. This CDR3 comprises 14 residues. After removal of 2 bases from V and 3 bases from J, the junction contained 0 bases not matched to a gene. CDR1 and CDR2 from the germline V gene are SGHTA and FQGNSA. The CDR3 DNA follows: TGTGCCAGCAGCTTACTAGCGGGGGGCTACGAGCAGTACTTC. Translated: CASSLLAGGYEQYF.

V is TRBV7-9 and J is TRBJ2-2, with 10 bases that match TRBD2. Germline CDR1 SEHNR, CDR2 FQNEAQ (reference sequence). The CDR3 runs to 16 residues. The junction had 7 bases not matched to a gene; V was cut back by 3 bases and J by 6 bases. CDR3 coding DNA: TGTGCCAGCAGCTTCTTCAGCGGGAGGGTCCCCGGGGAGCTGTTTTTT. This codes for CASSFFSGRVPGELFF. Full variable domain (missing parts from reference TRBV7-9 and TRBJ2-2): DTGVSQNPRHKITKRGQNVTFRCDPISEHNRLYWYRQTLGQGPEFLTYFQNEAQLEKSRLLSDRFSAERPKGSFSTLEIQRTEQGDSAMYLCASSFFSGRVPGELFFGEGSRLTVL.

This clone appeared a few times. Other DNA sequences in the same sample also yield this CDR3. The CDR3 is CATSRDRGNQPQHF. In DNA form, the CDR3 reads TGTGCCACCAGCAGAGATCGGGGAAATCAGCCCCAGCATTTT. The chain is built from TRBV15 and TRBJ1-5; D is ambiguous. The germline gives CDR1 LNHNV, CDR2 YYDKDF (reference sequence). The CDR3 covers 14 residues. V was cut by 0 bases and J by 4 bases, with 7 bases left in between.

The chain couples TRBV15 to TRBJ2-2; D is ambiguous. The CDR3 runs to 13 residues. CDR1 LNHNV and CDR2 YYDKDF come from the germline V gene (reference sequence). V lost 4 bases and J 9 bases, leaving 12 bases between the germline ends. CDR3 amino acids: CATSNPQYRELFF. The CDR3 DNA reads TGTGCCACCAGCAACCCGCAGTACCGGGAGCTGTTTTTT.

The V and J genes are TRBV7-2 and TRBJ2-3; no definite D call. Germline V gene data show CDR1 as SGHTA and CDR2 as FQGNSA. Between the trimmed V and J ends, which lost 4 bases and 0 bases, there was a span of 20 bases. The CDR3 spans 18 residues. DNA for the CDR3: TGTGCCAGCAGCTCTAAACCGACGTCCACGATTAGCACAGATACGCAGTATTTT. Translation gives CASSSKPTSTISTDTQYF.

With respect to this clone: Distinct nucleotide sequences in the sample also encode this CDR3. This rearrangement joins TRBV7-9 to TRBJ2-5; 8 bases align to TRBD2. The CDR3 extends over 14 amino acids. Germline V CDR1 and CDR2: SEHNR, FQNEAQ (reference sequence). Trimming removed 3 bases from V and 4 bases from J; junction bases left unmatched: 4. The CDR3 loop reads CASSLGGGRETQYF. The CDR3 region has the DNA TGTGCCAGCAGCTTGGGCGGGGGGCGAGAGACCCAGTACTTC. Using reference TRBV7-9 and TRBJ2-5 for the parts outside the CDR3, the full variable domain is DTGVSQNPRHKITKRGQNVTFRCDPISEHNRLYWYRQTLGQGPEFLTYFQNEAQLEKSRLLSDRFSAERPKGSFSTLEIQRTEQGDSAMYLCASSLGGGRETQYFGPGTRLLVL.

This clone was found a few times. The rearrangement joins TRBV7-2 to TRBJ1-1, with D perhaps TRBD1 (6 bases). V lost 3 bases and J 0 bases, leaving 11 bases between the germline ends. CDR3 size: 15 residues. Germline CDR1 SGHTA, CDR2 FQGNSA. This CDR3 reads CASSFGGIMNTEAFF. For the CDR3, the DNA is TGTGCCAGCAGCTTCGGGGGCATAATGAACACTGAAGCTTTCTTT.